This entry lists 11 T cell receptor beta chains sequenced from one sample in a study of T cells in localized non-small cell lung cancer. Assay: immunoSEQ multiplex PCR; the TCRdb copy retains only in-frame clones and omits some. This table has 58,000 or so clones, around 90% appearing once. Sequences were derived from peripheral blood, sampled before any cancer treatment. These receptors came from a woman aged 35-75 years with stage I lung adenocarcinoma.

The chain uses TRBV5-1 and TRBJ2-3; perhaps TRBD2 as D (6 bases). There are 14 residues in the CDR3. Germline CDR1 SGHRS, CDR2 YFSETQ. The V gene lost 7 bases and the J gene lost 0 bases, with 12 bases spanning the gap. The CDR3 DNA is TGCGCCAGCCAGGGCGGGATAAGCACAGATACGCAGTATTTT. The encoded protein is CASQGGISTDTQYF.

This sequence joins TRBV18 and TRBJ2-7, with D maybe TRBD1 (6 bases). Germline CDR1 reads KGHSH; CDR2 reads LQKENI. CDR3 length: 17 residues. Trimming removed 3 bases from V and 6 bases from J, with 24 bases in between. In DNA form, the CDR3 reads TGTGCCAGCTCACCCCCGGACAGAGGTGGCAGCCTCATCGAGCAGTACTTC. It specifies CASSPPDRGGSLIEQYF.

This chain links TRBV11-2 with TRBJ1-3; possibly TRBD1 for D (6 bases). The CDR3 consists of 14 residues. V was clipped by 5 bases and J by 1 base, with 9 bases between them. In germline, CDR1 is SGHAT, CDR2 FQNNGV. CDR3 bases: TGTGCCAGCAGCGAAGGGGGTTCTGGAAACACCATATATTTT. This sequence encodes CASSEGGSGNTIYF.

This clone was seen a single time. This rearrangement joins TRBV27 to TRBJ1-6; D ambiguous. Trimming took 3 bases from V and 3 from J, leaving 3 bases between them. Germline-derived CDR1 and CDR2 are MNHEY and SMNVEV (reference sequence). CDR3 length: 13 amino acids. CDR3 coding DNA: TGTGCCAGCAGTTTTAGCTATAATTCACCCCTCCACTTT. The encoded protein is CASSFSYNSPLHF.

The chain recombines TRBV5-1 with TRBJ1-1; the D is unclear. The V end lost 1 base, the J end lost 2 bases, and 6 bases lay between the germline ends. CDR3 length equals 13 residues. Germline CDR1 and CDR2: SGHRS and YFSETQ. The CDR3, as DNA: TGCGCCAGCAGCTTGTCGGCAAACACTGAAGCTTTCTTT. Encoded protein: CASSLSANTEAFF.

The chain uses TRBV25-1 and TRBJ1-1, with D perhaps TRBD1 (5 bases). In germline, CDR1 is MGHDK, CDR2 SYGVNS. This CDR3 is built from 15 residues. V was cut by 6 bases and J by 4 bases, with 18 bases left in between. The CDR3 sequence is CASSRNQGVVTEAFF. The DNA of the CDR3 is TGTGCCAGCAGCCGAAATCAGGGTGTTGTCACTGAAGCTTTCTTT.

V is TRBV30 and J is TRBJ2-7; a weak D match, TRBD2 (5 bases). Per the germline V gene, CDR1 is GTSNPN and CDR2 is SVGIG (reference sequence). With 5 bases removed from V and 2 bases from J, the gap between germline ends came to 7 bases. The CDR3 runs 11 residues. In DNA, the CDR3 is TGTGCCTGGGACGGGACCTACGAGCAGTACTTC. This gives the protein CAWDGTYEQYF.

The rearrangement joins TRBV5-6 to TRBJ2-7; D remains ambiguous. CDR1 SGHDT and CDR2 YYEEEE come from the germline V gene. The CDR3 runs to 12 residues. Trimming removed 1 base at V and 2 bases at J, with 4 bases between. CDR3 amino acids: CASSLSAYEQYF. CDR3 in DNA: TGTGCCAGCAGCTTGTCCGCCTACGAGCAGTACTTC.

The rearrangement links TRBV23-1 to TRBJ2-7; 10 bases align to TRBD1. TRBV23-1 falls under the ORF class, with uncertain function. The CDR3 is 16 residues long. V was clipped by 6 bases and J by 2 bases; unmatched bases: 10. CDR3: CASSLQRGQGTYEQYF. The CDR3 bases are TGCGCCAGCAGCCTCCAAAGGGGACAGGGGACCTACGAGCAGTACTTC.

The genes are TRBV29-1 and TRBJ1-1; D remains ambiguous. The CDR3 is 14 amino acids. Germline-derived CDR1 and CDR2 are SQVTM and ANQGSEA. Trimming left V 5 bases short and J 1 base short, with 14 bases between. In nucleotides, the CDR3 is TGCAGCGTTCTCGTTGGGCTCCCGAACACTGAAGCTTTCTTT. This translates into CSVLVGLPNTEAFF.

V gene TRBV2 combines with J gene TRBJ1-2, with TRBD1 as a possible D gene (5 bases). The CDR3 covers 14 residues. V was trimmed by 9 bases and J by 0 bases, leaving 14 bases between them. Germline assignment: CDR1 SNHLY and CDR2 FYNNEI. CDR3 bases: TGTGCCAGATCCCCGACAGAGACTAACTATGGCTACACCTTC. This gives the protein CARSPTETNYGYTF.